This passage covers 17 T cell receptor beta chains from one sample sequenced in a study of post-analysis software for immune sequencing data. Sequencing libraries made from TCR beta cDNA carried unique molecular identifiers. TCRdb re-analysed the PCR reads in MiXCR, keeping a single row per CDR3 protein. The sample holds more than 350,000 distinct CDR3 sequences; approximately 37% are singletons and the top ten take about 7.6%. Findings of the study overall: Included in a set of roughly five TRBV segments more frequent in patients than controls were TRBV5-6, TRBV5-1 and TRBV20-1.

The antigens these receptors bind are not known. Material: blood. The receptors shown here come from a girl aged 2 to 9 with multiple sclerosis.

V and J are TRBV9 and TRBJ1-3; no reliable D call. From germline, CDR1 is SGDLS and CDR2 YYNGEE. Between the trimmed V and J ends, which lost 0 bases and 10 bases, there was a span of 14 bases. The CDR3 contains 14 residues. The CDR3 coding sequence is TGTGCCAGCAGCGTAGGTGGCAGCCGAGAGACCATATATTTT. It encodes CASSVGGSRETIYF.

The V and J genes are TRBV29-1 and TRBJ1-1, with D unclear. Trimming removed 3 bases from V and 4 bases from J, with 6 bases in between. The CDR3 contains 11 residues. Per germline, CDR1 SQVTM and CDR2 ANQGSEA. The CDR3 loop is CSVEMVTEAFF. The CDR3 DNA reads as TGCAGCGTTGAGATGGTCACTGAAGCTTTCTTT.

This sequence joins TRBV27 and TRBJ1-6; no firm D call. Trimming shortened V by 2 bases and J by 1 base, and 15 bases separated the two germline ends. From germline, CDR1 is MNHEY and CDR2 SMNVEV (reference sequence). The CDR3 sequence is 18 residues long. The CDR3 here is CASSLIGGVTSYNSPLHF. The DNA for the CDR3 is TGTGCCAGCAGTTTAATTGGTGGGGTGACATCCTATAATTCACCCCTCCACTTT.

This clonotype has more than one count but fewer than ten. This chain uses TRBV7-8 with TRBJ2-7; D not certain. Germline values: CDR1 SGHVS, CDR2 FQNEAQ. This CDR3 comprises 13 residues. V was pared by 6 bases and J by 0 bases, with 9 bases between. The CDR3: CASSFRYSYEQYF. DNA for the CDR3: TGTGCCAGCAGTTTCAGGTACTCCTACGAGCAGTACTTC.

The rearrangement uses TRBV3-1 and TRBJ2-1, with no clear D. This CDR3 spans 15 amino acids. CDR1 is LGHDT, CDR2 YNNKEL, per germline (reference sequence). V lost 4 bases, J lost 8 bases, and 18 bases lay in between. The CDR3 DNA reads TGTGCCAGCAGCCCGACCTTACCTCTTGGCTATGAGCAGTTCTTC. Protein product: CASSPTLPLGYEQFF.

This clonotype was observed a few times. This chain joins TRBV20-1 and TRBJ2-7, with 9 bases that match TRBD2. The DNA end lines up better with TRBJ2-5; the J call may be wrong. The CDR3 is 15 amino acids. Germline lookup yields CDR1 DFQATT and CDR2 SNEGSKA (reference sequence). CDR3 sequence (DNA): TGCAGTGCTACTGTTCCGGGACTAGCAGGGTCGACCCAGTACTTC. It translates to CSATVPGLAGSTQYF.

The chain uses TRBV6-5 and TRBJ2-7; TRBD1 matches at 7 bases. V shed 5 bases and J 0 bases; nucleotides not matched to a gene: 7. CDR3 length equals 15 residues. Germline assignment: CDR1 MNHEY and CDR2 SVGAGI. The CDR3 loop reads CASSMNWDSSYEQYF. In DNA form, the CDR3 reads TGTGCCAGCAGTATGAACTGGGACAGCTCCTACGAGCAGTACTTC.

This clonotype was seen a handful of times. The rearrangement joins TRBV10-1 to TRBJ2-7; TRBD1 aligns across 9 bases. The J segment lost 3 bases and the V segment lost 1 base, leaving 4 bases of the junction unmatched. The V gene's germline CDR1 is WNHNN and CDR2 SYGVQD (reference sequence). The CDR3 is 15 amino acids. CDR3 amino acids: CASSEFPGQGYEQYF. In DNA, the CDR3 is TGCGCCAGCAGTGAGTTCCCGGGACAGGGCTACGAGCAGTACTTC.

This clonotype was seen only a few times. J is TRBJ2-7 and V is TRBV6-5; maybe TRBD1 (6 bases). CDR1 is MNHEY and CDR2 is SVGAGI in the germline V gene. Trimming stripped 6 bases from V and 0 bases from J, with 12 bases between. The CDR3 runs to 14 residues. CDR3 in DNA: TGTGCCAGCAGAGTGACAGGTCCCTCCTACGAGCAGTACTTC. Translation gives CASRVTGPSYEQYF.

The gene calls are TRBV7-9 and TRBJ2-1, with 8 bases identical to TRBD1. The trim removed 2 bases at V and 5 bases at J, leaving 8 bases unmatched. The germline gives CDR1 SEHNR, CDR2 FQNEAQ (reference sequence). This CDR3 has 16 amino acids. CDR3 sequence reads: CASSLQGTGPNNEQFF. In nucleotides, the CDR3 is TGTGCCAGCAGCTTACAGGGGACAGGCCCAAACAATGAGCAGTTCTTC.

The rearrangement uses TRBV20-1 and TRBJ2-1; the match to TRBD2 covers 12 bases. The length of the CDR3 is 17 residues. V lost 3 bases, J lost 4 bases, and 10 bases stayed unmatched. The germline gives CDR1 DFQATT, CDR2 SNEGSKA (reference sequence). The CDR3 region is CSARALAGGRQYNEQFF. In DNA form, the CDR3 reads TGCAGTGCTAGGGCACTAGCGGGGGGACGTCAGTACAATGAGCAGTTCTTC.

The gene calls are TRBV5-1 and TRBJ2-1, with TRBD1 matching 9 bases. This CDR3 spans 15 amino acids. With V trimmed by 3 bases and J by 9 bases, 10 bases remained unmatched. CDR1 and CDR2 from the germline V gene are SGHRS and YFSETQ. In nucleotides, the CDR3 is TGCGCCAGCAGCTCCACAGGGGGCGTCGGGGGTGAGCAGTTCTTC. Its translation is CASSSTGGVGGEQFF.

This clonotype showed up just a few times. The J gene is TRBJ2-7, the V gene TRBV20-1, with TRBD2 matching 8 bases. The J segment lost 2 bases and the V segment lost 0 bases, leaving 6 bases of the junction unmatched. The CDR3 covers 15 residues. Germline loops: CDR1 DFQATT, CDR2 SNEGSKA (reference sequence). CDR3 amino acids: CSARDRTSGAYEQYF. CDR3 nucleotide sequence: TGCAGTGCTAGAGATCGCACTAGCGGAGCCTACGAGCAGTACTTC.

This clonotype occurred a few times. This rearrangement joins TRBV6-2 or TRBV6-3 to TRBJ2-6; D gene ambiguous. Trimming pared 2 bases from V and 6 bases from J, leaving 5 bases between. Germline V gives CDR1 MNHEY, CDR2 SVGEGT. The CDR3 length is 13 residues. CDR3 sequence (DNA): TGTGCCAGCAGTTACGGCGTGGCCAACGTCCTGACTTTC. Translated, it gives CASSYGVANVLTF.

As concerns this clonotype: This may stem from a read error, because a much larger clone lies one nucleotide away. The CDR3 here is CASSPRGADTQYF. For the CDR3, the DNA is TGTGCCAGCAGCCCCAGAGGGGCAGATACGCAGTATTTT. The V and J genes are TRBV7-3 and TRBJ2-3; either TRBD1 or TRBD2 may fit D (5 bases each). The germline V gene encodes CDR1 SGHTA and CDR2 FQGTGA. Trimming took 5 bases from V and 4 from J, leaving 10 bases between them. The CDR3 contains 13 residues.

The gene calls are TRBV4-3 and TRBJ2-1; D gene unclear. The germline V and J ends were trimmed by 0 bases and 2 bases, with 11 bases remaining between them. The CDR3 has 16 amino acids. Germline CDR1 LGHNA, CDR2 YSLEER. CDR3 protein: CASSQELDQPYNEQFF. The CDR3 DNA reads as TGCGCCAGCAGCCAAGAGTTGGATCAACCCTACAATGAGCAGTTCTTC.

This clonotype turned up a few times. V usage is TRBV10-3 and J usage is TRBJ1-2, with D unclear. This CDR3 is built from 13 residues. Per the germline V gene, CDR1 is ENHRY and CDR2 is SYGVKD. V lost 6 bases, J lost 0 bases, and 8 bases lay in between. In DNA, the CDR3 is TGTGCCATCAGCCACAGCACTAACTATGGCTACACCTTC. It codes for CAISHSTNYGYTF.